Detailed here is one TCR beta chain. The antigen is not known. This sample was included in a study of cytomegalovirus exposure and HLA in healthy donors. Across the study: In an early release, HLA-typed donors contributed tens of millions of unique TCR sequences.

Study-level points and caveats: In a later analysis, DRB1 alleles had the most associated TCRs; HLA-C alleles the fewest. One variant, a missense change in DCLRE1C, was linked in a later analysis to TCR beta V- and J-gene trimming. Researchers reported from a later analysis that most CMV-associated TCR beta chains appeared HLA-restricted.

The PCR ran on 60 Vbeta and 13 Jbeta primers. TCRdb keeps only in-frame clones here, not all; method: immunoSEQ multiplex PCR. The table lists about 140,000 clones. The sequence was collected from a male donor in good health and CMV-seronegative. The specimen sequenced was PBMCs.

In DNA, the CDR3 is TGTGCCTGGAGGTTCGGCCCCCCCCGGGATGAGCAGTTCTTC. This sequence encodes CAWRFGPPRDEQFF. The J gene is TRBJ2-1, the V gene TRBV30; no firm D call. There are 14 residues in the CDR3. Germline values: CDR1 GTSNPN, CDR2 SVGIG (reference sequence). V lost 3 bases to trimming and J lost 8 bases, with 17 bases between them.